A selection of T cell receptor beta chains follows, all from one sample in a study of blood T cells in healthy people across ages. TCRdb re-analysed the 5' RACE reads in MiXCR, keeping a single row per CDR3 protein. The sample holds about 580,000 distinct CDR3 sequences, more than 45% seen once. Sequencing input: blood. Source of these receptors: a man older than 75 in good health. CDR3s include the opening cysteine and the closing phenylalanine or tryptophan. Each record gives: clone size, D gene, CDR3 length, J gene, V gene, CDR3 protein, CDR3 DNA. D genes are given only for firm matches. Clone size is given for some rows only: seen once, a few or many times, or a class if the clone is expanded.

NA,NA,16,TRBJ2-3,TRBV18,CASSPRVGGSTDTQYF,TGTGCCAGCTCACCACGGGTCGGAGGTAGCACAGATACGCAGTATTTT
few,NA,15,TRBJ1-1,TRBV4-1,CASSQGLGQYLEAFF,TGCGCCAGCAGCCAAGGCCTTGGACAGTACCTTGAAGCTTTCTTT
few,TRBD1,15,TRBJ2-7,TRBV12-3/TRBV12-4,CASSPTGQGLYEQYF,TGTGCCAGCAGTCCCACGGGACAGGGACTCTACGAGCAGTACTTC
NA,TRBD2,14,TRBJ2-1,TRBV2,CASSIGLAGGEQFF,TGTGCCAGCAGTATAGGACTAGCGGGAGGTGAGCAGTTCTTC
NA,NA,14,TRBJ1-1,TRBV7-2,CASSWHRENTEAFF,TGTGCCAGCAGCTGGCACCGGGAGAACACTGAAGCTTTCTTT
NA,NA,15,TRBJ2-2,TRBV30,CAWSGLRLGTGELFF,TGTGCCTGGAGTGGCCTTAGGTTGGGCACCGGGGAGCTGTTTTTT
NA,TRBD2,14,TRBJ2-7,TRBV6-5,CASSDQRGPYEQYF,TGTGCCAGCAGTGACCAGCGGGGGCCCTACGAGCAGTACTTC
NA,TRBD1,16,TRBJ2-1,TRBV7-2,CASRAGGPTSLETQFF,TGTGCCAGCAGGGCAGGGGGCCCGACGAGTTTAGAGACCCAGTTCTTC
NA,NA,14,TRBJ2-7,TRBV28,CASRPGGHSYEQYF,TGTGCCAGCAGACCCGGCGGGCACTCCTACGAGCAGTACTTC
NA,NA,13,TRBJ2-4,TRBV29-1,CSVVAIAKNIQYF,TGCAGCGTTGTAGCTATAGCCAAAAACATTCAGTACTTC
once,TRBD2,15,TRBJ2-5,TRBV5-4,CASSLPGGLQETQYF,TGTGCCAGCAGCTTGCCGGGGGGACTCCAAGAGACCCAGTACTTC
NA,NA,15,TRBJ2-1,TRBV7-9,CASSNRDGAYNEQFF,TGTGCCAGCAGCAACCGGGACGGAGCCTACAATGAGCAGTTCTTC
NA,NA,14,TRBJ1-2,TRBV29-1,CSVEEDSQRYGYTF,TGCAGCGTTGAAGAAGACAGCCAACGCTATGGCTACACCTTC
many,NA,15,TRBJ1-2,TRBV6-6,CASSYSIVSLYGYTF,TGTGCCAGCAGTTACTCGATCGTCTCCCTCTATGGCTACACCTTC
few,TRBD2,16,TRBJ2-3,TRBV5-5,CASSEAGDPSTDTQYF,TGTGCCAGCAGCGAAGCGGGGGACCCTAGCACAGATACGCAGTATTTT
NA,NA,13,TRBJ2-2,TRBV20-1,CSATEGPAGELFF,TGCAGTGCTACCGAGGGGCCTGCCGGGGAGCTGTTTTTT
NA,TRBD2,15,TRBJ2-1,TRBV7-3,CASSLGVAGGDEQFF,TGTGCCAGCAGCTTAGGGGTAGCGGGAGGCGACGAGCAGTTCTTC
NA,TRBD2,15,TRBJ2-3,TRBV6-2/TRBV6-3,CASSVSGGSTDTQYF,TGTGCCAGCAGTGTCTCGGGAGGAAGCACAGATACGCAGTATTTT
few,NA,14,TRBJ2-7,TRBV12-3/TRBV12-4,CASSFLGKGREQYF,TGTGCCAGCAGTTTTCTGGGAAAGGGGCGCGAGCAGTACTTC
few,TRBD2,14,TRBJ2-3,TRBV7-2,CASSWYPGGDTQYF,TGTGCCAGCAGCTGGTACCCGGGGGGGGATACGCAGTATTTT
NA,TRBD2,15,TRBJ2-5,TRBV9,CASTGSGTSQETQYF,TGTGCCAGCACTGGAAGCGGGACCTCCCAAGAGACCCAGTACTTC
NA,NA,15,TRBJ2-1,TRBV6-6,CASSYSRERYNEQFF,TGTGCCAGCAGTTACTCGAGGGAGCGCTACAATGAGCAGTTCTTC
NA,NA,13,TRBJ2-3,TRBV20-1,CSAPRQGTDTQYF,TGCAGTGCTCCGCGACAGGGCACAGATACGCAGTATTTT
NA,TRBD2,17,TRBJ2-3,TRBV20-1,CSARGPIWGGSGDTQYF,TGCAGTGCTAGGGGGCCTATCTGGGGCGGGAGCGGAGATACGCAGTATTTT
few,TRBD2,16,TRBJ2-7,TRBV4-3,CASSQYPGLAGDEQYF,TGCGCCAGCAGCCAATACCCGGGACTAGCGGGGGACGAGCAGTACTTC
NA,TRBD1,14,TRBJ2-1,TRBV5-1,CASSPGQGNNEQFF,TGCGCCAGCAGCCCCGGACAGGGTAACAATGAGCAGTTCTTC
NA,TRBD2,14,TRBJ2-1,TRBV2,CASRASGGHNEQFF,TGTGCCAGCCGGGCTAGCGGGGGGCACAATGAGCAGTTCTTC
NA,NA,13,TRBJ2-1,TRBV2,CATQEGLDETQFF,TGTGCCACCCAGGAGGGGTTGGACGAGACCCAGTTCTTC
NA,NA,12,TRBJ2-5,TRBV27,CASKGMGATQYF,TGTGCCAGCAAGGGTATGGGAGCAACCCAGTACTTC
NA,TRBD1,16,TRBJ2-7,TRBV4-1,CASSQGRTGSSYEQYF,TGCGCCAGCAGCCAAGGACGGACAGGGAGCTCCTACGAGCAGTACTTC
NA,NA,14,TRBJ2-1,TRBV6-2/TRBV6-3,CASGGTRSYNEQFF,TGTGCCAGCGGCGGGACTCGCTCCTACAATGAGCAGTTCTTC
NA,NA,14,TRBJ2-1,TRBV7-2,CANSPDRASDEQFF,TGTGCCAACAGCCCCGATCGGGCGAGCGATGAGCAGTTCTTC
few,NA,16,TRBJ2-1,TRBV6-5,CASSSGRGGSYNEQFF,TGTGCCAGCAGTTCGGGTCGGGGAGGCTCCTACAATGAGCAGTTCTTC
few,TRBD1,15,TRBJ1-6,TRBV5-4,CASSLAGTGNSPLHF,TGTGCCAGCAGCTTGGCCGGGACAGGGAATTCACCCCTCCACTTT
NA,TRBD1,12,TRBJ2-1,TRBV9,CASSVDRGEQFF,TGTGCCAGCAGCGTAGACAGGGGAGAGCAGTTCTTC
many,TRBD2,14,TRBJ2-4,TRBV12-3/TRBV12-4,CASSPYSGRDIQYF,TGTGCCAGCAGTCCGTACTCCGGGAGGGACATTCAGTACTTC
many,NA,8,TRBJ2-4,TRBV20-1,CSAFIQYF,TGCAGCGCTTTCATTCAGTACTTC
NA,TRBD1,15,TRBJ2-7,TRBV4-2,CASSQGDRGQYEQYF,TGTGCCAGCAGCCAAGGGGACAGGGGGCAATACGAGCAGTACTTC
NA,NA,12,TRBJ2-2,TRBV20-1,CSAEFNTGELFF,TGCAGTGCGGAGTTTAACACCGGGGAGCTGTTTTTT
NA,TRBD2,15,TRBJ2-3,TRBV10-3,CAIGWLADGTDTQYF,TGTGCCATCGGATGGCTAGCGGATGGCACAGATACGCAGTATTTT
NA,NA,13,TRBJ1-6,TRBV29-1,CSVGDSYNSPLHF,TGCAGCGTCGGTGACTCCTATAATTCACCCCTCCACTTT
few,TRBD2,15,TRBJ2-3,TRBV7-2,CASSLDSGGADTQYF,TGTGCCAGCAGCTTGGATAGCGGGGGGGCGGATACGCAGTATTTT
few,NA,13,TRBJ1-1,TRBV7-9,CASSQDQNTEAFF,TGTGCCAGCAGTCAAGACCAGAACACTGAAGCTTTCTTT
few,NA,15,TRBJ1-3,TRBV6-5,CASSYSAGKGNTIYF,TGTGCCAGCAGTTACTCGGCAGGGAAAGGAAACACCATATATTTT
few,TRBD2,12,TRBJ2-7,TRBV29-1,CSGSSGSDEQYF,TGCAGCGGCTCTAGCGGGAGTGACGAGCAGTACTTC
few,TRBD1,15,TRBJ2-3,TRBV20-1,CSARGGQGATDTQYF,TGCAGTGCTAGAGGGGGACAGGGGGCTACAGATACGCAGTATTTT
few,TRBD1,15,TRBJ2-7,TRBV5-1,CASSLDATGFPEQYF,TGCGCCAGCAGCTTGGATGCGACAGGGTTCCCCGAGCAGTACTTC
few,NA,18,TRBJ2-7,TRBV4-3,CASSQKALGTSFSLEQYF,TGCGCCAGCAGCCAAAAGGCTTTAGGGACCTCCTTTTCTTTGGAGCAGTACTTC
NA,NA,13,TRBJ2-1,TRBV20-1,CSASDSSYNEQFF,TGCAGTGCTTCCGACAGCTCCTACAATGAGCAGTTCTTC
few,TRBD2,15,TRBJ2-3,TRBV7-2,CASSLSRGEFYTQYF,TGTGCCAGCAGCTTATCGCGGGGGGAATTCTATACGCAGTATTTT
NA,NA,14,TRBJ2-3,TRBV10-3,CAISDLQAQDTQYF,TGTGCCATCAGTGATTTGCAGGCTCAGGATACGCAGTATTTT
few,TRBD2,14,TRBJ2-7,TRBV28,CASSFGSGDKEQYF,TGTGCCAGCAGTTTCGGGAGCGGGGATAAAGAGCAGTACTTC